Sequencing of this TCR beta chain was carried out in a study of blood T cell repertoires in COVID-19. The table came from immunoSEQ multiplex PCR; TCRdb's copy has only in-frame clones and leaves some out. This table has about 63,000 clones, 88% appearing once. This clone was counted a single time. V was clipped by 1 base and J by 4 bases, with 11 bases between them. This CDR3 spans 15 amino acids. The germline V gene has CDR1 SGHVS and CDR2 FQNEAQ. The chain is built from TRBV7-8 and TRBJ2-1, with a weak D call TRBD2 (6 bases). The sample comprised peripheral blood. This TCR was recovered from a human donor in a cohort sampled during active COVID-19. CDR3 DNA: TGTGCCAGCAGCTTAGATAGCGGAGTGTACAATGAGCAGTTCTTC. Its translation: CASSLDSGVYNEQFF.